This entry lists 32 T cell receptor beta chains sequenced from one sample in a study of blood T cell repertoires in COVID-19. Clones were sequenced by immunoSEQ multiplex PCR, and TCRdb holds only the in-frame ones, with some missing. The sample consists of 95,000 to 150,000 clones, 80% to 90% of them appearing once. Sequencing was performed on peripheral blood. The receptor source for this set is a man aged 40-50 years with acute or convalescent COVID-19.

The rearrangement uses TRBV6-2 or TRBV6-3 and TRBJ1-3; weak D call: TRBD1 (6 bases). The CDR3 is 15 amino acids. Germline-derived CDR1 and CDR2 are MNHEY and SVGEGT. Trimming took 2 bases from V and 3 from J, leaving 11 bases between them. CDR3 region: CASSYPRGDGNTIYF. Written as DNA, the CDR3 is TGTGCCAGCAGTTACCCCAGGGGCGATGGAAACACCATATATTTT.

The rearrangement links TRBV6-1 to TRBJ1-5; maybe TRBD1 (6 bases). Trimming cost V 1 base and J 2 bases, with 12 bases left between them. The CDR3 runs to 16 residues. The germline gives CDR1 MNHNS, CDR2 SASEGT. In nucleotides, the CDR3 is TGTGCCAGCAGTGAAGGGCCAGGGGATGGCAATCAGCCCCAGCATTTT. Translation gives CASSEGPGDGNQPQHF.

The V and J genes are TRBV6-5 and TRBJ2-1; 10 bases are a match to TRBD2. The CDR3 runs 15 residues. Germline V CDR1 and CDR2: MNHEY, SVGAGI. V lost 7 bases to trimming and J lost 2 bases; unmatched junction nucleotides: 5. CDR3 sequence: CASTPLAGTYNEQFF. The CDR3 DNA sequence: TGTGCCAGCACCCCACTAGCGGGAACCTACAATGAGCAGTTCTTC.

The CDR3 here is CAISAGAYNSPLHF. The CDR3 DNA is TGTGCCATCAGTGCCGGGGCCTATAATTCACCCCTCCACTTT. J is TRBJ1-6 and V is TRBV10-3; the D is unclear. V was shortened by 4 bases and J by 2 bases, with 6 bases between the two germline ends. The CDR3 extends over 14 amino acids. The germline gives CDR1 ENHRY, CDR2 SYGVKD.

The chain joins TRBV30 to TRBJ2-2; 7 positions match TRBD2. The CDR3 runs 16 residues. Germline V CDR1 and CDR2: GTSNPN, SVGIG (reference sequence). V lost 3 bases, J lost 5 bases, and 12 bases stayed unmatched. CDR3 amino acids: CAWSPRHQAGTGELFF. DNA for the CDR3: TGTGCCTGGAGCCCCCGACACCAAGCGGGAACCGGGGAGCTGTTTTTT.

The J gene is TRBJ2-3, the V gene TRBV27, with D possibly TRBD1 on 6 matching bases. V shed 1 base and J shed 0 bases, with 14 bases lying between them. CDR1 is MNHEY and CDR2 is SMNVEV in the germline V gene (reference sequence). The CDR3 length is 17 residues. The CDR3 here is CASSLLGAPTSTDTQYF. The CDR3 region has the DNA TGTGCCAGCAGTTTATTGGGGGCTCCAACTAGCACAGATACGCAGTATTTT.

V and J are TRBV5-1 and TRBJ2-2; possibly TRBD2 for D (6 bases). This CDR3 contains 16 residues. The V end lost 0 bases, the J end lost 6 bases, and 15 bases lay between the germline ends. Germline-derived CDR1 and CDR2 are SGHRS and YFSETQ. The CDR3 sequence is CASSLAGTQGPGELFF. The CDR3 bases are TGCGCCAGCAGCTTGGCCGGGACTCAGGGTCCCGGGGAGCTGTTTTTT.

This CDR3 is CASSSGDRGHYTF. Here the CDR3 DNA reads TGCGCCAGCAGCTCCGGGGACAGGGGGCACTACACCTTC. This chain links TRBV5-1 with TRBJ1-2, with 12 bases fitting TRBD1. The CDR3 consists of 13 residues. Unmatched junction bases numbered 4, after V lost 3 bases and J lost 10 bases. Germline CDR1 reads SGHRS; CDR2 reads YFSETQ.

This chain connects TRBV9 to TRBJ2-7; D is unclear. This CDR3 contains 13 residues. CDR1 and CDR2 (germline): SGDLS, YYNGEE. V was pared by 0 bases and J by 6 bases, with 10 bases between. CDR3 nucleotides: TGTGCCAGCAGCGTAGGTCTGGGCCCCGAGCAGTACTTC. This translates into CASSVGLGPEQYF.

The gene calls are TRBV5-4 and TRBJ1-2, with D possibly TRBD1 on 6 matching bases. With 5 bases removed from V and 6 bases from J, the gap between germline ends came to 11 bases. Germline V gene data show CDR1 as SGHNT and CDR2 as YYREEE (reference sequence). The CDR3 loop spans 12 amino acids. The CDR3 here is CASRGAGDGYTF. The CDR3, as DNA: TGTGCCAGCAGGGGGGCTGGTGATGGCTACACCTTC.

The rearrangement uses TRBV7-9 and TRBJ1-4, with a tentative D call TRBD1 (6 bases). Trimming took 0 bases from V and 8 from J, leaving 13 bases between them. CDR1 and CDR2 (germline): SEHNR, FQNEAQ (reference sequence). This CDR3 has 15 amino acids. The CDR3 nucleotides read TGTGCCAGCAGCTTAGCACAGGGTATCAACGAAAAACTGTTTTTT. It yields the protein CASSLAQGINEKLFF.

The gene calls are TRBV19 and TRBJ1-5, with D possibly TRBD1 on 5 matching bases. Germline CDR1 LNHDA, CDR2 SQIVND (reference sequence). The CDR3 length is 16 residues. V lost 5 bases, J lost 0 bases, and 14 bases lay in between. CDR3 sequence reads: CASSRRSGNSNQPQHF. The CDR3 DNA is TGTGCCAGTAGTCGGCGCTCAGGGAATAGCAATCAGCCCCAGCATTTT.

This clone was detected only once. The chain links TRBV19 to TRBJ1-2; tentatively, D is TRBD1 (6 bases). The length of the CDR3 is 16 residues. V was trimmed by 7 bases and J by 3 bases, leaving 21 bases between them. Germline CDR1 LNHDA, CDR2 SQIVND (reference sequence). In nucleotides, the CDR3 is TGTGCCAGTACCCCCCGGGGGGCCGCACAATACTATGGCTACACCTTC. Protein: CASTPRGAAQYYGYTF.

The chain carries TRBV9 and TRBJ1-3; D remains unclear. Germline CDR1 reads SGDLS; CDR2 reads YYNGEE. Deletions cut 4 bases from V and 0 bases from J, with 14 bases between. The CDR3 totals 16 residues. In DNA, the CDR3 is TGTGCCAGCAGCCCCTCGGGAGGCCACTCTGGAAACACCATATATTTT. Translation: CASSPSGGHSGNTIYF.

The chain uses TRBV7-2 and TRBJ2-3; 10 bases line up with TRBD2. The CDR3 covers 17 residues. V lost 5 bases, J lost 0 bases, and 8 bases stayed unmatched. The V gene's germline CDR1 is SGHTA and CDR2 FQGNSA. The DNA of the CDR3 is TGTGCCAGCAGCAAAAGGACTAGCGGAACTAGCACAGATACGCAGTATTTT. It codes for CASSKRTSGTSTDTQYF.

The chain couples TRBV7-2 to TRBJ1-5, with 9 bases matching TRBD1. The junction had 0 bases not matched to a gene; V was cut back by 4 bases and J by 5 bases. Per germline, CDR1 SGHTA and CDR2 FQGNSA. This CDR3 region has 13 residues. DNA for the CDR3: TGTGCCAGCAGCTGGGACAGGGATCAGCCCCAGCATTTT. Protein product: CASSWDRDQPQHF.

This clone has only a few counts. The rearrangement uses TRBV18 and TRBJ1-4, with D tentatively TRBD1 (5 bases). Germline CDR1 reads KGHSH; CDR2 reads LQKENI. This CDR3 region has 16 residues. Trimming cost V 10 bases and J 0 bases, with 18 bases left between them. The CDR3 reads CATRPTGGATNEKLFF. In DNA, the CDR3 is TGTGCCACTCGCCCGACCGGGGGGGCAACTAATGAAAAACTGTTTTTT.

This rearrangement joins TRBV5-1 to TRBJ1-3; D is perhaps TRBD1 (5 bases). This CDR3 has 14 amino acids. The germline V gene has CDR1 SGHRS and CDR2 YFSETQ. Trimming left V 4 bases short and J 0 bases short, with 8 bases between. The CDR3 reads CASSPDSSGNTIYF. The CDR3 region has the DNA TGCGCCAGCAGCCCTGACAGCTCTGGAAACACCATATATTTT. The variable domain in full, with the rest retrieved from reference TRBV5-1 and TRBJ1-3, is KAGVTQTPRYLIKTRGQQVTLSCSPISGHRSVSWYQQTPGQGLQFLFEYFSETQRNKGNFPGRFSGRQFSNSRSEMNVSTLELGDSALYLCASSPDSSGNTIYFGEGSWLTVV.

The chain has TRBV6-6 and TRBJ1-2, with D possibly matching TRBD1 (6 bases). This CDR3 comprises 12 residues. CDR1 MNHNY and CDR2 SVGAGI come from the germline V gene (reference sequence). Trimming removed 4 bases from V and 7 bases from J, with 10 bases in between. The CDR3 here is CASSFTGRGYTF. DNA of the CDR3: TGTGCCAGCAGTTTTACAGGGCGTGGCTACACCTTC.

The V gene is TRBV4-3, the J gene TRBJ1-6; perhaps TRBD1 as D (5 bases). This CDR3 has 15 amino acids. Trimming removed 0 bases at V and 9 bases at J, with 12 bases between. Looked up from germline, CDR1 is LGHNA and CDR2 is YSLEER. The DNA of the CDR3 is TGCGCCAGCAGCCAAGATCACTTGGGGGGTTCACCCCTCCACTTT. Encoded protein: CASSQDHLGGSPLHF.

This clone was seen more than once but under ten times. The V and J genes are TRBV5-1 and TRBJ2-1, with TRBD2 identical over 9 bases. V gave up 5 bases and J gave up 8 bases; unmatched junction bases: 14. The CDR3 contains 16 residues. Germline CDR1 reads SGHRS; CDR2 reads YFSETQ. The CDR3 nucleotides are TGCGCCAGCAGTCCGGGGGGCGGACTAGCGATCCATGAGCAGTTCTTC. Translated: CASSPGGGLAIHEQFF.

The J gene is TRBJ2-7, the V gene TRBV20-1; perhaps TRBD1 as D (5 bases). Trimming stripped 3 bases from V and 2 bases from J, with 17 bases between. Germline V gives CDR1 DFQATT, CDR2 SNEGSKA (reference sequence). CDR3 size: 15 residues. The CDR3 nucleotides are TGCAGTGCTAGTTCCGGACACCTGTCCCCCTACGAGCAGTACTTC. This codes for CSASSGHLSPYEQYF.

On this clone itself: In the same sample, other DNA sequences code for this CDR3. CDR3 residues: CSASGSSYEQYF. The CDR3 DNA reads as TGCAGTGCTAGTGGCAGCTCCTACGAGCAGTACTTC. The chain combines TRBV20-1 with TRBJ2-7; D not resolved. Looked up from germline, CDR1 is DFQATT and CDR2 is SNEGSKA (reference sequence). The ends were cut back, 3 bases at V and 0 bases at J, with 6 bases in the middle. The CDR3 contains 12 residues.

In DNA, the CDR3 is TGTGCCAGCAGCTTAGTTAGCGGGAGAAATGAGCAGTTCTTC. The encoded protein is CASSLVSGRNEQFF. The V gene is TRBV7-9, the J gene TRBJ2-1, with 9 bases aligning to TRBD2. The germline gives CDR1 SEHNR, CDR2 FQNEAQ (reference sequence). This CDR3 is 14 amino acids long. After removal of 1 base from V and 7 bases from J, the junction contained 2 bases not matched to a gene.

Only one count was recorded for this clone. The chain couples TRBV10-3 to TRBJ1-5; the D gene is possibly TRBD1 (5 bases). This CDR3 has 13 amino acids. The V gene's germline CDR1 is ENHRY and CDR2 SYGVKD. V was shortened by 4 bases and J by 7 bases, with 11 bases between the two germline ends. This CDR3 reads CAISGGGRQPQHF. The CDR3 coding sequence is TGTGCCATCAGTGGGGGGGGGAGGCAGCCCCAGCATTTT.

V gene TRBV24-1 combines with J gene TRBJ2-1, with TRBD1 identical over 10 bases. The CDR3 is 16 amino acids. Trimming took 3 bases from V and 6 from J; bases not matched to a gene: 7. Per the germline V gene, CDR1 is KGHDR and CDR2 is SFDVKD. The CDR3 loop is CATSDPGTGAGNEQFF. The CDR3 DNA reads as TGTGCCACCAGTGATCCCGGGACAGGGGCCGGCAATGAGCAGTTCTTC.

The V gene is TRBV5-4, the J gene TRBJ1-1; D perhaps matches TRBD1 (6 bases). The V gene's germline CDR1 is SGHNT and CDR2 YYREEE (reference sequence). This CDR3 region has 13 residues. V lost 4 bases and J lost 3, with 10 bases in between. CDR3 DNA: TGTGCCAGCAGCCGACAGGCCGACACTGAAGCTTTCTTT. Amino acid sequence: CASSRQADTEAFF.

CDR3 amino acids: CASSFGLAGGPLYNEQFF. DNA for the CDR3: TGCGCCAGCAGCTTCGGACTAGCGGGGGGGCCATTATACAATGAGCAGTTCTTC. This chain links TRBV5-1 with TRBJ2-1; TRBD2 matches 15 bases. Germline loops: CDR1 SGHRS, CDR2 YFSETQ. With 2 bases clipped from V and 4 bases from J, the junction kept 7 bases outside the gene matches. This CDR3 contains 18 residues.

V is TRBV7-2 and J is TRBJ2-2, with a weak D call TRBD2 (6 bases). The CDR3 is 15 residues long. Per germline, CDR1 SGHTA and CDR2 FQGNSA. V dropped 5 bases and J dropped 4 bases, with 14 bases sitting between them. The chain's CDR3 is CASSGGVGVTGELFF. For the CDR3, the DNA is TGTGCCAGCAGCGGAGGGGTTGGGGTCACCGGGGAGCTGTTTTTT.

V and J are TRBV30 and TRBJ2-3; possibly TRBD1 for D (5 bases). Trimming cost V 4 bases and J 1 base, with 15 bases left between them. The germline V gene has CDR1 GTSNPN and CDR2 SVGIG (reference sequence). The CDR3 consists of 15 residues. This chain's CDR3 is CAWTEGAWGTDTQYF. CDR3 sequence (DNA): TGTGCCTGGACGGAAGGGGCATGGGGCACAGATACGCAGTATTTT.

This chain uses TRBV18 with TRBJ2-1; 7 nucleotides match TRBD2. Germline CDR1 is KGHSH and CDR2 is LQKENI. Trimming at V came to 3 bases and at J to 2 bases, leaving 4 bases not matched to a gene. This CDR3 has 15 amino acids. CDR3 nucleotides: TGTGCCAGCTCACCGGGGACTACCGCCTACAATGAGCAGTTCTTC. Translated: CASSPGTTAYNEQFF.

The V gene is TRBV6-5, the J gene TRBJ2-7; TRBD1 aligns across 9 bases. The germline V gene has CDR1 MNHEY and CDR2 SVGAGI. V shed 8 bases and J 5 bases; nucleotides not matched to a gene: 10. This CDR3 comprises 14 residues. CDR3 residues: CASRPGTGPHEQYF. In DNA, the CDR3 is TGTGCCAGCCGTCCCGGGACAGGGCCCCACGAGCAGTACTTC.